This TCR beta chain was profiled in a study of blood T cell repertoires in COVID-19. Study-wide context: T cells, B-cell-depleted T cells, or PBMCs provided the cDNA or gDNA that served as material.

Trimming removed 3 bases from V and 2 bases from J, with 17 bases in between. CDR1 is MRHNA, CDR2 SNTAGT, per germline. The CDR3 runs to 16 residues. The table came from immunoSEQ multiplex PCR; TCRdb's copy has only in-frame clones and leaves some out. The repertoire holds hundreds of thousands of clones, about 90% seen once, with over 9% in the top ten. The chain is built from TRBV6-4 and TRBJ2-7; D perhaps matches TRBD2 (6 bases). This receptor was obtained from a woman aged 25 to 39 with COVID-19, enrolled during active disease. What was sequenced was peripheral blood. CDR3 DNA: TGTGCCAGCAGTGAACTCGACCGGGACTGCCCCTACGAGCAGTACTTC. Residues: CASSELDRDCPYEQYF.